In its sample, the clone carrying this TCR beta chain is large (0.1 to 1%). Its antigen is not identified. This entry comes from a study of immune evolution from preneoplasia to lung adenocarcinoma. Whole-study findings and limits: Later-stage lesions appeared to have more T cells, more diversity, less clonality.

This table comes from immunoSEQ multiplex PCR, and its TCRdb copy is limited to in-frame clones, with some not included. The profile shows thousands of clones, around 84% of them singletons. This clonotype was obtained from a person aged 70 to 85 with invasive lung adenocarcinoma. Input material: FFPE invasive lung adenocarcinoma tissue.

The CDR3 region is CASTGYGSTEAFF. In DNA, the CDR3 is TGTGCCAGCACCGGGTATGGCAGCACTGAAGCTTTCTTT. The chain is built from TRBV2 and TRBJ1-1; D is unclear. Trimming cost V 7 bases and J 4 bases, with 13 bases left between them. Germline V gene data show CDR1 as SNHLY and CDR2 as FYNNEI. The CDR3 has 13 residues. Full variable domain (rest looked up from reference TRBV2 and TRBJ1-1): EPEVTQTPSHQVTQMGQEVILRCVPISNHLYFYWYRQILGQKVEFLVSFYNNEISEKSEIFDDQFSVERPDGSNFTLKIRSTKLEDSAMYFCASTGYGSTEAFFGQGTRLTVV.